The 29 T cell receptor beta chains in this list originate from one sample, sequenced in a study of T cell repertoires in cytomegalovirus infection. Each CDR3 protein gets one entry after TCRdb re-called the reads with MiXCR. The sample lists a few hundred thousand distinct CDR3 sequences, roughly 46% occurring once. These receptors' targets are unknown. The sample was cultured PBMCs, taken from culture after CMV antigen stimulation. The receptors shown here come from a human donor in good health (CMV status not recorded). Some clones in this sample may be carry-over from other donors' samples.

This chain uses TRBV9 with TRBJ2-7; 8 positions match TRBD2. The V and J ends lost 0 bases and 0 bases, in that order; junction bases with no gene match: 5. Per the germline V gene, CDR1 is SGDLS and CDR2 is YYNGEE. CDR3 size: 16 residues. The chain's CDR3 is CASSVAGLAGSYEQYF. For the CDR3, the DNA is TGTGCCAGCAGCGTAGCTGGGCTAGCGGGCTCCTACGAGCAGTACTTC.

The sample holds one count of this clonotype. The CDR3 DNA sequence: TGCGCCAGCAGCGTCAGGGACACTAATGAAAAACTGTTTTTT. Translated, it gives CASSVRDTNEKLFF. The gene calls are TRBV5-1 and TRBJ1-4; D may be TRBD1 (5 bases). V lost 4 bases, J lost 2 bases, and 9 bases lay in between. Germline CDR1 reads SGHRS; CDR2 reads YFSETQ. CDR3 size: 14 residues. The full variable domain, its missing parts supplied by reference TRBV5-1 and TRBJ1-4, is KAGVTQTPRYLIKTRGQQVTLSCSPISGHRSVSWYQQTPGQGLQFLFEYFSETQRNKGNFPGRFSGRQFSNSRSEMNVSTLELGDSALYLCASSVRDTNEKLFFGSGTQLSVL.

This clonotype was counted ten times or more. The chain uses TRBV7-8 and TRBJ2-1; D possibly corresponds to TRBD2 (6 bases). The CDR3 totals 18 residues. CDR1 is SGHVS and CDR2 is FQNEAQ in the germline V gene. The V end was cut by 3 bases, the J end by 4 bases, with 22 bases between. The CDR3: CASSFGVFGGADYNEQFF. The CDR3 DNA reads as TGTGCCAGCAGCTTTGGAGTTTTCGGGGGAGCGGATTACAATGAGCAGTTCTTC.

The chain joins TRBV2 to TRBJ2-3; D tentatively reads TRBD1 or TRBD2 (6 bases each). V dropped 6 bases and J dropped 4 bases, with 14 bases sitting between them. The CDR3 totals 14 residues. The germline V gene has CDR1 SNHLY and CDR2 FYNNEI. The DNA of the CDR3 is TGTGCCAGCAGGGTGACAGGAGGGTCAGATACGCAGTATTTT. This translates into CASRVTGGSDTQYF.

The chain couples TRBV7-2 to TRBJ1-1, with D maybe TRBD1 (5 bases). Trimming shortened V by 0 bases and J by 5 bases, and 13 bases separated the two germline ends. Germline V lookup: CDR1 SGHTA, CDR2 FQGNSA. This CDR3 spans 15 amino acids. CDR3 protein: CASSLAGGGQTEAFF. The CDR3 nucleotides are TGTGCCAGCAGCTTAGCGGGGGGAGGGCAAACTGAAGCTTTCTTT.

The CDR3 DNA reads as TGTGCCAGCAGTCCCGGGGGGATAGCCCAGCATTTT. Protein product: CASSPGGIAQHF. This chain joins TRBV12-3 or TRBV12-4 and TRBJ1-5; D possibly corresponds to TRBD1 (5 bases). Trimming removed 5 bases from V and 11 bases from J, with 13 bases in between. The CDR3 loop spans 12 amino acids.

This clonotype was recorded a few times. This chain connects TRBV10-3 to TRBJ2-3, with 8 nucleotides matching TRBD2. Germline V gives CDR1 ENHRY, CDR2 SYGVKD. The V segment lost 3 bases and the J segment 6 bases; nucleotides outside the gene matches: 5. The CDR3 loop spans 14 amino acids. CDR3 coding DNA: TGTGCCATCAGTGAAGGACTAGCTGATGATACGCAGTATTTT. Its translation: CAISEGLADDTQYF.

The chain carries TRBV28 and TRBJ2-7; TRBD2 is a possible D gene (6 bases). The germline V gene encodes CDR1 MDHEN and CDR2 SYDVKM. The CDR3 totals 14 residues. The V end lost 6 bases, the J end lost 5 bases, and 17 bases lay between the germline ends. The DNA of the CDR3 is TGTGCCAGCAGCTCCGGACTACCCGCGGACGAGCAGTACTTC. Translating it yields CASSSGLPADEQYF.

This clonotype was detected only once. The CDR3 loop reads CATSDFGEQFF. Here the CDR3 DNA reads TGTGCCACCAGTGATTTTGGGGAGCAGTTCTTC. The V and J genes are TRBV24-1 and TRBJ2-1; D gene unclear. CDR1 is KGHDR and CDR2 is SFDVKD in the germline V gene. Between the trimmed V and J ends, which lost 1 base and 10 bases, there was a span of 4 bases. The CDR3 is made up of 11 amino acids.

The chain couples TRBV6-2 or TRBV6-3 to TRBJ1-1, with D perhaps matching TRBD1 (6 bases). Between the trimmed V and J ends, which lost 10 bases and 4 bases, there was a span of 16 bases. Germline CDR1 and CDR2: MNHEY and SVGEGT. The CDR3 is made up of 13 amino acids. Written as DNA, the CDR3 is TGTGCCACCCTCGAAGGGGGGGCCACTGAAGCTTTCTTT. Translating gives CATLEGGATEAFF.

The V call is TRBV7-6, the J call TRBJ2-7; D gene unclear. Trimming pared 0 bases from V and 3 bases from J, leaving 6 bases between. The CDR3 is 13 amino acids. Germline V gene sequence: CDR1 SGHVS, CDR2 FNYEAQ. Here the CDR3 reads CASSLAINYEQYF. The CDR3 bases are TGTGCCAGCAGCTTAGCAATCAACTACGAGCAGTACTTC.

The V call is TRBV20-1, the J call TRBJ2-1; 10 bases align to TRBD2. The germline V gene has CDR1 DFQATT and CDR2 SNEGSKA (reference sequence). Trimming cost V 0 bases and J 5 bases; bases outside gene matches: 4. The CDR3 runs 15 residues. CDR3 nucleotide sequence: TGCAGTGCTAGAGATTCCGGACTAGCGGACAATGAGCAGTTCTTC. Its translation: CSARDSGLADNEQFF.

The chain links TRBV7-6 to TRBJ2-7; the D gene could be TRBD1 or TRBD2 (5 bases each). CDR3 length equals 16 residues. Germline assignment: CDR1 SGHVS and CDR2 FNYEAQ. The V end was cut by 4 bases, the J end by 4 bases, with 20 bases between. The CDR3 nucleotides read TGTGCCAGCAGCTCACGCCCCCGGGGCCGCCAGTACGAGCAGTACTTC. Translated, it gives CASSSRPRGRQYEQYF.

The chain recombines TRBV7-2 with TRBJ2-3; TRBD1 or TRBD2 may be the D gene (5 bases each). Trimming pared 5 bases from V and 2 bases from J, leaving 8 bases between. CDR1 SGHTA and CDR2 FQGNSA come from the germline V gene. The CDR3 has 13 residues. The CDR3 protein is CASSRDHTDTQYF. As DNA, the CDR3 is TGTGCCAGCAGCCGGGACCACACAGATACGCAGTATTTT.

This clonotype was recorded a few times. V and J are TRBV6-6 and TRBJ2-2, with D perhaps TRBD1 or TRBD2 (6 bases each). V was trimmed by 3 bases and J by 6 bases, leaving 11 bases between them. The germline CDR1 and CDR2 sequences are MNHNY and SVGAGI (reference sequence). The CDR3 has 14 amino acids. The CDR3 sequence: CASSYWGAAGELFF. In DNA, the CDR3 is TGTGCCAGCAGTTATTGGGGGGCGGCCGGGGAGCTGTTTTTT.

The V and J genes are TRBV3-1 and TRBJ1-4; D is unclear. The length of the CDR3 is 14 residues. V shed 1 base and J shed 7 bases, with 10 bases lying between them. Germline V gene data show CDR1 as LGHDT and CDR2 as YNNKEL (reference sequence). The CDR3, as DNA: TGTGCCAGCAGCCAAGCGGGCGGGTTTGAAAAACTGTTTTTT. Encoded protein: CASSQAGGFEKLFF.

This clonotype was counted at least ten times. The genes are TRBV7-2 and TRBJ2-2; D call uncertain. CDR3 length: 13 amino acids. CDR1 and CDR2 (germline): SGHTA, FQGNSA. The ends were cut back, 6 bases at V and 4 bases at J, with 9 bases in the middle. CDR3: CASRTTTTGELFF. DNA for the CDR3: TGTGCCAGCAGAACAACTACCACCGGGGAGCTGTTTTTT. Full variable domain (missing parts from reference TRBV7-2 and TRBJ2-2): GAGVSQSPSNKVTEKGKDVELRCDPISGHTALYWYRQSLGQGLEFLIYFQGNSAPDKSGLPSDRFSAERTGGSVSTLTIQRTQQEDSAVYLCASRTTTTGELFFGEGSRLTVL.

The chain employs TRBV7-1 and TRBJ2-2; perhaps D is TRBD1 or TRBD2 (5 bases each). TRBV7-1 is an ORF for which the function is uncertain. The V end lost 3 bases, the J end lost 4 bases, and 24 bases lay between the germline ends. CDR3 length equals 19 residues. Written as DNA, the CDR3 is TGTGCCAGCAGCTCCCCGGGACCCTCGGCGACACTTCCCACCGGGGAGCTGTTTTTT. Translating it yields CASSSPGPSATLPTGELFF.

This clonotype was observed a few times. V usage is TRBV12-5 and J usage is TRBJ2-2; 7 positions agree with TRBD2. Unmatched junction bases numbered 6, after V lost 4 bases and J lost 7 bases. Germline assignment: CDR1 LGHNT and CDR2 FRNRAP. This CDR3 region has 14 residues. CDR3 sequence reads: CASGSGREGGELFF. The DNA of the CDR3 is TGTGCTAGTGGTTCTGGCAGGGAGGGCGGGGAGCTGTTTTTT.

As DNA, the CDR3 is TGCAGTGCTAGGACGGACAGGGTGGAAGGCTACACCTTC. Translation: CSARTDRVEGYTF. V gene TRBV20-1 combines with J gene TRBJ1-2; 8 bases map to TRBD1. This CDR3 spans 13 amino acids. J was trimmed by 8 bases and V by 3 bases; bases with no gene match: 8. Looked up from germline, CDR1 is DFQATT and CDR2 is SNEGSKA (reference sequence).

A few counts support this clonotype. The genes are TRBV6-1 and TRBJ2-7; 13 nucleotides line up with TRBD2. The junction had 5 bases not matched to a gene; V was cut back by 6 bases and J by 3 bases. The CDR3 length is 15 residues. Germline CDR1 and CDR2: MNHNS and SASEGT. This CDR3 is CASRGLAGRNYEQYF. In DNA, the CDR3 is TGTGCCAGCAGGGGACTAGCGGGGCGAAACTACGAGCAGTACTTC.

This chain connects TRBV6-1 to TRBJ1-3, with 7 bases that match TRBD1. The CDR3 loop spans 17 amino acids. After removal of 2 bases from V and 0 bases from J, the junction contained 7 bases not matched to a gene. Germline-derived CDR1 and CDR2 are MNHNS and SASEGT. The CDR3 DNA follows: TGTGCCAGCAGTGAACGGGACAGCGAGTTCTCTGGAAACACCATATATTTT. This sequence encodes CASSERDSEFSGNTIYF.

This clonotype was found many times. This chain connects TRBV7-2 to TRBJ2-7, with TRBD2 identical over 7 bases. The V gene end was trimmed by 5 bases and the J gene end by 2 bases; junction bases not matched to a gene: 9. This CDR3 is 15 amino acids long. Germline V gene lookup returns CDR1 SGHTA and CDR2 FQGNSA. CDR3 protein: CASSIGTTHAYEQYF. CDR3 sequence (DNA): TGTGCCAGCAGCATCGGGACTACCCACGCCTACGAGCAGTACTTC.

The chain uses TRBV28 and TRBJ1-1; TRBD1 is a possible D gene (6 bases). CDR3 length equals 14 residues. V was pared by 4 bases and J by 1 base, with 10 bases between. Germline assignment: CDR1 MDHEN and CDR2 SYDVKM. The CDR3: CASSSGGRNTEAFF. The CDR3 coding sequence is TGTGCCAGCAGTTCTGGGGGGCGGAACACTGAAGCTTTCTTT.

The chain carries TRBV12-3 or TRBV12-4 and TRBJ1-2; D uncertain. There are 16 residues in the CDR3. Deletions cut 6 bases from V and 3 bases from J, with 20 bases between. For the CDR3, the DNA is TGTGCCAGCAGGCAAAGCCCCCGGAAGGGCCACTATGGCTACACCTTC. This gives the protein CASRQSPRKGHYGYTF.

The chain combines TRBV10-3 with TRBJ2-2, with a tentative D call TRBD2 (6 bases). The CDR3 consists of 14 residues. The V gene lost 9 bases and the J gene lost 1 base, with 12 bases spanning the gap. Germline CDR1 ENHRY, CDR2 SYGVKD. In nucleotides, the CDR3 is TGTGCCATTCCCGGGACTTGGAACACCGGGGAGCTGTTTTTT. Its protein is CAIPGTWNTGELFF.

V and J are TRBV19 and TRBJ1-6; maybe TRBD1 (5 bases). The CDR3 has 13 residues. V was cut by 9 bases and J by 8 bases, with 14 bases left in between. Germline CDR1 is LNHDA and CDR2 is SQIVND (reference sequence). In DNA, the CDR3 is TGTGCCAGCTCTTTCGGGGGGGATTCACCCCTCCACTTT. This encodes CASSFGGDSPLHF.

The chain links TRBV12-3 or TRBV12-4 to TRBJ2-5; weak D call: TRBD2 (5 bases). V gave up 3 bases and J gave up 7 bases, with 15 bases separating them. CDR3 size: 14 residues. The CDR3 DNA reads TGTGCCAGCAGTTTCTCGCGGAGGATGGGGACCCAGTACTTC. Its protein product is CASSFSRRMGTQYF.

The CDR3 bases are TGTGCCAGCAGCTTACTAGGGAGGGCTTTCGATGAGCAGTTCTTC. Protein: CASSLLGRAFDEQFF. This chain connects TRBV7-6 to TRBJ2-1, with TRBD2 matching 7 bases. The CDR3 extends over 15 amino acids. V lost 2 bases, J lost 8 bases, and 9 bases stayed unmatched. Looked up from germline, CDR1 is SGHVS and CDR2 is FNYEAQ.